Each of the 17 T cell receptor beta chains below was sequenced from the same sample in a study of blood T cell repertoires in COVID-19. The data were produced by immunoSEQ multiplex PCR, yet TCRdb's version contains in-frame clones alone and is incomplete. The repertoire holds 65,000 or so clones, roughly 80% seen once, with about 25% in the top ten. Sequencing was done on a sample of peripheral blood. The source is a human donor in a cohort sampled during active COVID-19.

The chain is built from TRBV6-2 or TRBV6-3 and TRBJ1-2, with 8 nucleotides matching TRBD1. Germline lookup yields CDR1 MNHEY and CDR2 SVGEGT. Unmatched junction bases numbered 11, after V lost 4 bases and J lost 4 bases. This CDR3 is built from 16 residues. Written as DNA, the CDR3 is TGTGCCAGCAGTTCGCAAACATACAGGGGGTCCTATGGCTACACCTTC. As protein: CASSSQTYRGSYGYTF.

The V gene is TRBV3-1 (or the pseudogene TRBV3-2), the J gene TRBJ1-4; TRBD1 aligns across 8 bases. V lost 7 bases to trimming and J lost 5 bases; unmatched junction nucleotides: 6. The V gene's germline CDR1 is LGHDT and CDR2 YNNKEL (reference sequence). The length of the CDR3 is 14 residues. Here the CDR3 reads CASNPTGGNEKLFF. The CDR3 nucleotides are TGTGCCAGCAACCCAACAGGGGGAAATGAAAAACTGTTTTTT.

This clone was seen only once. The gene calls are TRBV3-1 (or the pseudogene TRBV3-2) and TRBJ2-1; 9 nucleotides line up with TRBD2. The germline V gene has CDR1 LGHDT and CDR2 YNNKEL (reference sequence). After removal of 4 bases from V and 3 bases from J, the junction contained 4 bases not matched to a gene. This CDR3 contains 15 residues. This CDR3 reads CASSPQAGGYNEQFF. CDR3 DNA sequence: TGTGCCAGCAGCCCCCAAGCGGGAGGCTACAATGAGCAGTTCTTC.

The chain links TRBV7-9 to TRBJ2-7; 7 bases align to TRBD2. Germline CDR1 and CDR2: SEHNR and FQNEAQ (reference sequence). The CDR3 length is 16 residues. V gave up 6 bases and J gave up 6 bases; unmatched junction bases: 17. CDR3 nucleotide sequence: TGTGCCAGCAGTTCCGGTTCCGGGACCCCGGGAGGCGAGCAGTACTTC. Protein: CASSSGSGTPGGEQYF.

CDR3 region: CASSPDRNQPQHF. The CDR3 DNA sequence: TGTGCCAGCAGTCCGGACAGAAATCAGCCCCAGCATTTT. J is TRBJ1-5 and V is TRBV5-4, with D perhaps TRBD1 (6 bases). In germline, CDR1 is SGHNT, CDR2 YYREEE (reference sequence). V was cut by 5 bases and J by 4 bases, with 10 bases left in between. The CDR3 has 13 residues.

In regard to this clone: The same CDR3 can be traced to other DNA sequences in this sample. The gene calls are TRBV30 and TRBJ2-7, with D possibly being TRBD2 (5 bases). This CDR3 is 12 amino acids long. In germline, CDR1 is GTSNPN, CDR2 SVGIG (reference sequence). The V and J ends lost 2 bases and 2 bases respectively, with 7 bases between them. Here the CDR3 reads CAWSRGPYEQYF. As DNA, the CDR3 is TGTGCCTGGAGTAGAGGGCCCTACGAGCAGTACTTC.

The chain carries TRBV29-1 and TRBJ1-6; D uncertain. Trimming cost V 6 bases and J 1 base, with 7 bases left between them. The CDR3 runs 13 residues. The germline V gene encodes CDR1 SQVTM and CDR2 ANQGSEA. As DNA, the CDR3 is TGCAGCGTGCAGGTTTCCTATAATTCACCCCTCCACTTT. It specifies CSVQVSYNSPLHF. The entire variable domain, with the rest obtained from reference TRBV29-1 and TRBJ1-6, is as follows: SAVISQKPSRDICQRGTSLTIQCQVDSQVTMMFWYRQQPGQSLTLIATANQGSEATYESGFVIDKFPISRPNLTFSTLTVSNMSPEDSSIYLCSVQVSYNSPLHFGNGTRLTVT.

This clone was detected once. The chain links TRBV15 to TRBJ1-5, with D hard to call. CDR1 and CDR2 from the germline V gene are LNHNV and YYDKDF (reference sequence). The CDR3 runs to 12 residues. V dropped 3 bases and J dropped 5 bases, with 5 bases sitting between them. CDR3 in amino acids: CATSREDQPQHF. CDR3 DNA: TGTGCCACCAGCAGGGAGGATCAGCCCCAGCATTTT.

The chain recombines TRBV5-1 with TRBJ1-2, with D possibly matching TRBD1 (6 bases). The germline CDR1 and CDR2 sequences are SGHRS and YFSETQ. V lost 4 bases and J lost 4, with 17 bases in between. The CDR3 consists of 15 residues. The CDR3 is CASSAHRETSYGYTF. CDR3 nucleotides: TGCGCCAGCAGCGCACACAGGGAAACTAGCTATGGCTACACCTTC. The full variable domain, in which reference TRBV5-1 and TRBJ1-2 provide the parts outside the CDR3, is KAGVTQTPRYLIKTRGQQVTLSCSPISGHRSVSWYQQTPGQGLQFLFEYFSETQRNKGNFPGRFSGRQFSNSRSEMNVSTLELGDSALYLCASSAHRETSYGYTFGSGTRLTVV.

This chain links TRBV27 with TRBJ2-7; no definite D call. The V end was cut by 2 bases, the J end by 13 bases, with 12 bases between. Germline assignment: CDR1 MNHEY and CDR2 SMNVEV (reference sequence). CDR3 length equals 11 residues. In DNA, the CDR3 is TGTGCCAGCAGTTTAGGTACTACCTTTTACTTC. The encoded protein is CASSLGTTFYF.

The chain links TRBV9 to TRBJ2-3, with a tentative D call TRBD2 (5 bases). The germline V gene encodes CDR1 SGDLS and CDR2 YYNGEE. The V end was cut by 0 bases, the J end by 0 bases, with 11 bases between. CDR3 length equals 16 residues. CDR3 region: CASSVVVGGSTDTQYF. The CDR3 DNA reads as TGTGCCAGCAGCGTAGTAGTAGGCGGGAGCACAGATACGCAGTATTTT.

The chain couples TRBV7-3 to TRBJ1-2; D perhaps matches TRBD1 (5 bases). Looked up from germline, CDR1 is SGHTA and CDR2 is FQGTGA. V was cut by 1 base and J by 5 bases, with 8 bases left in between. The CDR3 runs 13 residues. The CDR3 bases are TGTGCCAGCAGCTTAAATAGGGGATATGGCTACACCTTC. Protein product: CASSLNRGYGYTF.

The chain employs TRBV15 and TRBJ2-3; 10 positions match TRBD2. The J segment lost 0 bases and the V segment lost 4 bases, leaving 4 bases of the junction unmatched. This CDR3 comprises 16 residues. CDR1 is LNHNV and CDR2 is YYDKDF in the germline V gene (reference sequence). Here the CDR3 DNA reads TGTGCCACCAGCAAAGGACTAGCGGAAAGCACAGATACGCAGTATTTT. This gives the protein CATSKGLAESTDTQYF.

The V gene is TRBV2, the J gene TRBJ2-7; 12 bases are a match to TRBD2. The V segment lost 4 bases and the J segment 0 bases; nucleotides outside the gene matches: 16. Germline values: CDR1 SNHLY, CDR2 FYNNEI. This CDR3 spans 20 amino acids. CDR3 in DNA: TGTGCCAGCAGTGGGGGTAAGGGGACTAGCGGGTATAAAGGCTCCTACGAGCAGTACTTC. This translates into CASSGGKGTSGYKGSYEQYF.

The chain combines TRBV6-2 or TRBV6-3 with TRBJ1-5, with D perhaps matching TRBD1 (6 bases). This CDR3 is 17 amino acids long. V lost 0 bases and J lost 4, with 16 bases in between. The germline gives CDR1 MNHEY, CDR2 SVGEGT. The CDR3 sequence: CASSYSLGDQGNQPQHF. The CDR3 nucleotides read TGTGCCAGCAGTTACTCCCTCGGGGATCAGGGGAATCAGCCCCAGCATTTT.

This clone is a singleton in its sample. The chain has TRBV7-9 and TRBJ2-7; TRBD2 agrees at 10 bases. The germline gives CDR1 SEHNR, CDR2 FQNEAQ (reference sequence). The CDR3 sequence is 13 residues long. The J segment lost 7 bases and the V segment lost 5 bases, leaving 5 bases of the junction unmatched. CDR3 sequence: CASSTGLAEEQYF. The CDR3 DNA sequence: TGTGCCAGCAGCACCGGACTAGCGGAGGAGCAGTACTTC.

This chain joins TRBV9 and TRBJ1-1; no clear D gene. This CDR3 has 14 amino acids. The germline V gene encodes CDR1 SGDLS and CDR2 YYNGEE. V was pared by 0 bases and J by 1 base, with 7 bases between. The CDR3 loop reads CASSVGAPNTEAFF. The DNA for the CDR3 is TGTGCCAGCAGCGTAGGGGCACCGAACACTGAAGCTTTCTTT.